The T cell receptor beta chain under discussion was sequenced for a study of shared clonotypes between healthy human individuals. The CDR3 covers 15 residues. Germline V gene data show CDR1 as LGHNA and CDR2 as YSLEER. Deletions cut 3 bases from V and 1 base from J, with 9 bases between. Remarks on this clone: The sample contains more than one DNA sequence encoding this CDR3.

Only in-frame clones appear in the TCRdb table, and some are missing; sequencing was by immunoSEQ multiplex PCR. Of over a million clones detected, roughly 80% appear once; the ten largest clones hold 1.4%. V is TRBV4-3 and J is TRBJ2-2; D possibly corresponds to TRBD2 (6 bases). The sequenced sample was memory CD4+ T cells sorted from blood. Indicated subset: CD45RA-negative fraction. This TCR was recovered from a man between 18 and 35 years old in good health. The CDR3 bases are TGCGCCAGCAGCCAGCGAGCGGGGAACACCGGGGAGCTGTTTTTT. This translates into CASSQRAGNTGELFF.